This T cell receptor beta chain was captured in a study of blood T cells in healthy people across ages. Alongside a J-beta primer mix, a sample-barcoded 5' primer served in a second PCR lasting about 7 to 11 cycles. Each CDR3 protein gets one entry after TCRdb re-called the 5' RACE reads with MiXCR. The top ten hold under 8% of the sample, which has 1.4 million to 1.5 million distinct CDR3 sequences, approximately 40% seen once. This CDR3 contains 13 residues. Germline V gives CDR1 MNHNY, CDR2 SVGAGI (reference sequence). Trimming cost V 7 bases and J 8 bases, with 17 bases left between them. This chain uses TRBV6-6 with TRBJ1-2; D not certain. Input material: blood. This TCR was sampled from a woman between 18 and 29 years old in good health. The CDR3, as DNA: TGTGCCAGCACTATTAGTCGGGTCATGGGCTACACCTTC. It codes for CASTISRVMGYTF.